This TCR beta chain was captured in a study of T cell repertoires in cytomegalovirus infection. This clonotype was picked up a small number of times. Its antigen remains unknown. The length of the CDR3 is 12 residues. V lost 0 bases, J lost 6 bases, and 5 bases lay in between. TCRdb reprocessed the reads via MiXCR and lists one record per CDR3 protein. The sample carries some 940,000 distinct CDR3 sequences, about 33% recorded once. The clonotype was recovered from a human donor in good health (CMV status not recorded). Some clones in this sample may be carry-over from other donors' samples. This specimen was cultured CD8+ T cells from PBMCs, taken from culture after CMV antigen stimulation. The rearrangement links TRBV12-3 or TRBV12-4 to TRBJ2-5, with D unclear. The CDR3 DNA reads TGTGCCAGCAGTTTAGCGAGGCAGACCCAGTACTTC. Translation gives CASSLARQTQYF.